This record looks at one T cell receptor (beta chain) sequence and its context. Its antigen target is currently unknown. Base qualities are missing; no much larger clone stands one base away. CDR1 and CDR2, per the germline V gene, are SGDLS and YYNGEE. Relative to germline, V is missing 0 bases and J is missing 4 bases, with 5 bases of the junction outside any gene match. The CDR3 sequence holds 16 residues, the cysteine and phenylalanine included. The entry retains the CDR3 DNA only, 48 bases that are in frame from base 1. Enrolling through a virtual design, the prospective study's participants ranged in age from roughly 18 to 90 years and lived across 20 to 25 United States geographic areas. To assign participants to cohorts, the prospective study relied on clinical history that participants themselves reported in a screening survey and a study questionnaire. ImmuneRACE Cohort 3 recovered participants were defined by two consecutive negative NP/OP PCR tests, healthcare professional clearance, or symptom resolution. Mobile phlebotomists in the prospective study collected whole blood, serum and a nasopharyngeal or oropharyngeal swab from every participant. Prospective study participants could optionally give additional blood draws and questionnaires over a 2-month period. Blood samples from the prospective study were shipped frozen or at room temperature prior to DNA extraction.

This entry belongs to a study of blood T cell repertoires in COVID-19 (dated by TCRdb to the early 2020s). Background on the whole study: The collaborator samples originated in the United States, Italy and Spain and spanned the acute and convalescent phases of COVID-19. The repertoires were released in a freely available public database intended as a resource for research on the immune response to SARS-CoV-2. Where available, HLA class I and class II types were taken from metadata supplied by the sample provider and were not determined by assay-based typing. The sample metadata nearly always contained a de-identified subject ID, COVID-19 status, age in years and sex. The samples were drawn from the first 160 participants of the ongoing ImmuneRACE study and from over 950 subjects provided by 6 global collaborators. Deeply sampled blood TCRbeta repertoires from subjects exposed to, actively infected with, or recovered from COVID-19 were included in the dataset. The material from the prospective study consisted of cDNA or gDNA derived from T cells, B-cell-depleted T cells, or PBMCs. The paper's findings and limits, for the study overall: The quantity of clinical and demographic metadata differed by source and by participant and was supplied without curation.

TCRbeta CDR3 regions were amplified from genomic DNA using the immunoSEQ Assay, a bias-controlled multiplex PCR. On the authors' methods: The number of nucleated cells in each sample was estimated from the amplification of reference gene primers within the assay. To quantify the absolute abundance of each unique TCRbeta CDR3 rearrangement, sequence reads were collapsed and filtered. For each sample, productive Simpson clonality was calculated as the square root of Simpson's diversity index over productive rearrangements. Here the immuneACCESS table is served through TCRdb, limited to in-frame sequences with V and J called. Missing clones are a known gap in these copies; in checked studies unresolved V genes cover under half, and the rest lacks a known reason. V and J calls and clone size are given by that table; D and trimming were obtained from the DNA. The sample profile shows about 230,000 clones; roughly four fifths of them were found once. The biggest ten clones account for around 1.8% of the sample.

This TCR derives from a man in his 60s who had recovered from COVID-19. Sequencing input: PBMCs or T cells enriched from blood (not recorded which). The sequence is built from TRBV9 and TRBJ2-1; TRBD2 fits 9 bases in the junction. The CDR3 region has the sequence CASSVGGGAGYNEQFF. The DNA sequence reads TGTGCCAGCAGCGTAGGCGGGGGGGCCGGTTACAATGAGCAGTTCTTC.